This T cell receptor beta chain came from a study of cytomegalovirus exposure and HLA in healthy donors. In the study overall: There were nearly 120 million unique TCR beta sequences, drawn from about 200 million T cells, in an earlier analysis.

Comments on this clone: Its target is not known.

PCR primers comprised 60 Vbeta and 13 Jbeta primers. Assay used: immunoSEQ multiplex PCR; TCRdb lists only in-frame clones, some missing. The sample comprises over 150,000 clones, 71% of which are singletons, and under 3.5% rests with the top ten. Regarding the study as a whole: The presence/absence work took it that sequencing depth was about the same across donors. In a later analysis, CMV-associated beta chains were mostly HLA-associated, it appeared. Cytomegalovirus association was assigned to about 150 TCR beta chains.

The germline CDR1 and CDR2 sequences are LNHDA and SQIVND (reference sequence). Trimming stripped 1 base from V and 7 bases from J, with 13 bases between. The CDR3 has 14 residues. V usage is TRBV19 and J usage is TRBJ1-2; TRBD1 is a possible D gene (6 bases). This TCR was sampled from a woman aged 30 to 39 in good health and CMV-seronegative. The sequencing sample was made of PBMCs. The CDR3 spells CASSIGWQGLGYTF. In DNA, the CDR3 is TGTGCCAGTAGTATAGGTTGGCAGGGGCTTGGCTACACCTTC.